A selection of T cell receptor beta chains follows, all from one sample in a study of PD-1 blockade in classical Hodgkin lymphoma. The table came from immunoSEQ multiplex PCR; TCRdb's copy has only in-frame clones and leaves some out. The sample holds some 46,000 clones, over 70% seen once. This material consisted of peripheral blood mononuclear cells (PBMCs), taken before the second cycle of nivolumab. These receptors were collected from a human donor with classical Hodgkin lymphoma. Each CDR3 is given with its conserved first and last residue. Fields, in order: clone size, D gene, V gene, J gene, CDR3 DNA, CDR3 protein. The D gene is left open where the match is weak. Part of the rows lack a size; the others show once, few, many or a class for expanded clones.

abundance: NA
d_gene: TRBD1
v_gene: TRBV6-6
j_gene: TRBJ1-3
CDR3nt: TGTGCCAGCAGTCTCTCTCCAGGGGGCCTTGGAAACACCATATATTTT
CDR3aa: CASSLSPGGLGNTIYF

abundance: NA
d_gene: NA
v_gene: TRBV6-1
j_gene: TRBJ2-2
CDR3nt: TGTGCCAGCAGTGGGACCGCATCGAGGGCGGACACCGGGGAGCTGTTTTTT
CDR3aa: CASSGTASRADTGELFF

abundance: NA
d_gene: TRBD2
v_gene: TRBV5-1
j_gene: TRBJ2-5
CDR3nt: TGCGCCAGCCGACTAGCGGGAGGCTGGGAGACCCAGTACTTC
CDR3aa: CASRLAGGWETQYF

abundance: NA
d_gene: NA
v_gene: TRBV7-6
j_gene: TRBJ2-3
CDR3nt: TGTGCCAGCAGCCCGACTGAGGGCGGCACAGATACGCAGTATTTT
CDR3aa: CASSPTEGGTDTQYF

abundance: NA
d_gene: NA
v_gene: TRBV30
j_gene: TRBJ2-7
CDR3nt: TGTGCCTGGAGGTCAGGCTGGGAGCAGTACTTC
CDR3aa: CAWRSGWEQYF

abundance: NA
d_gene: TRBD1
v_gene: TRBV27
j_gene: TRBJ2-7
CDR3nt: TGTGCCAGCAGTCGAAAGACAGGGGGCGCGTCCTACGAGCAGTACTTC
CDR3aa: CASSRKTGGASYEQYF

abundance: NA
d_gene: NA
v_gene: TRBV18
j_gene: TRBJ2-1
CDR3nt: TGTGCCAGCTCGGCAACGACTCGCTCCTACAATGAGCAGTTCTTC
CDR3aa: CASSATTRSYNEQFF

abundance: NA
d_gene: NA
v_gene: TRBV11-3
j_gene: TRBJ1-3
CDR3nt: TGTGCCAGCAGCATAGGGACCGCTGGAAACACCATATATTTT
CDR3aa: CASSIGTAGNTIYF

abundance: NA
d_gene: NA
v_gene: TRBV5-4
j_gene: TRBJ2-7
CDR3nt: TGTGCCAGCAGCGTAGACGGGACAAGCCTCTACGAGCAGTACTTC
CDR3aa: CASSVDGTSLYEQYF

abundance: NA
d_gene: TRBD2
v_gene: TRBV4-3
j_gene: TRBJ2-1
CDR3nt: TGCGCCAGCAGCCAAGACCCGGGACTAGCGGGGGGGAATGAGCAGTTCTTC
CDR3aa: CASSQDPGLAGGNEQFF

abundance: NA
d_gene: NA
v_gene: TRBV27
j_gene: TRBJ2-7
CDR3nt: TGTGCCAGCAGTTTAATTTTGGGGGGGGCCTCCTACGAGCAGTACTTC
CDR3aa: CASSLILGGASYEQYF

abundance: few
d_gene: TRBD1
v_gene: TRBV29-1
j_gene: TRBJ2-7
CDR3nt: TGCAGCGTTGAAGGGGGACAGTTGTCCTACGAGCAGTACTTC
CDR3aa: CSVEGGQLSYEQYF

abundance: NA
d_gene: TRBD1
v_gene: TRBV9
j_gene: TRBJ2-3
CDR3nt: TGTGCCAGCAGCGTAGATGGGACAGGGGGCGCAGATACGCAGTATTTT
CDR3aa: CASSVDGTGGADTQYF

abundance: few
d_gene: NA
v_gene: TRBV7-9
j_gene: TRBJ1-1
CDR3nt: TGTGCCAGCAGCTTTGGCAACACTGAAGCTTTCTTT
CDR3aa: CASSFGNTEAFF

abundance: NA
d_gene: NA
v_gene: TRBV19
j_gene: TRBJ2-2
CDR3nt: TGTGCCAGTAGTCTAACTCAACAGCCCGGCACCGGGGAGCTGTTTTTT
CDR3aa: CASSLTQQPGTGELFF

abundance: NA
d_gene: NA
v_gene: TRBV19
j_gene: TRBJ1-5
CDR3nt: TGTGCCAGTAGTATCGAAGGTTATCAGCCCCAGCATTTT
CDR3aa: CASSIEGYQPQHF

abundance: once
d_gene: TRBD2
v_gene: TRBV5-1
j_gene: TRBJ2-3
CDR3nt: TGCGCCAGCAGCTTGGCGAGGGCTAGCGGGTCCACAGATACGCAGTATTTT
CDR3aa: CASSLARASGSTDTQYF

abundance: once
d_gene: NA
v_gene: TRBV5-1
j_gene: TRBJ2-6
CDR3nt: TGCGCCAGCAGCTTAGAGACAGGGGCCAACGTCCTGACTTTC
CDR3aa: CASSLETGANVLTF

abundance: NA
d_gene: TRBD2
v_gene: TRBV5-1
j_gene: TRBJ2-1
CDR3nt: TGCGCCAGCAGCTCGAGCATAGGACTAGAAGGGTCCAGCTCCTACAATGAGCAGTTCTTC
CDR3aa: CASSSSIGLEGSSSYNEQFF

abundance: NA
d_gene: NA
v_gene: TRBV5-1
j_gene: TRBJ2-3
CDR3nt: TGCGCCAGCAGCTTAACAAGGGATACGCAGTATTTT
CDR3aa: CASSLTRDTQYF

abundance: NA
d_gene: NA
v_gene: TRBV27
j_gene: TRBJ1-4
CDR3nt: TGTGCCAGCAGCCCCGGACTCTATGTTAATGAAAAACTGTTTTTT
CDR3aa: CASSPGLYVNEKLFF